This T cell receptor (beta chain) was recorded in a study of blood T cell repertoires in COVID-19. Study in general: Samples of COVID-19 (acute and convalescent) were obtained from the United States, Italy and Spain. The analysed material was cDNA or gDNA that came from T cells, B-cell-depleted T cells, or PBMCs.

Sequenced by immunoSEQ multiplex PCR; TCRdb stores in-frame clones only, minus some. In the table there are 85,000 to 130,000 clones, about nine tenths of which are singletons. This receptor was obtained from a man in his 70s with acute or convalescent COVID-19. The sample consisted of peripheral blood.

The CDR3 nucleotides read TGTGCCAGCAGCACAGACCCCGGTCGACAGCCCCAGCATTTT. Protein sequence: CASSTDPGRQPQHF. The rearrangement links TRBV5-4 to TRBJ1-5; D remains ambiguous. This CDR3 region has 14 residues. Germline-derived CDR1 and CDR2 are SGHNT and YYREEE (reference sequence). V lost 4 bases to trimming and J lost 7 bases, with 15 bases between them.